Listed here is a single T cell receptor (beta chain). Produced via immunoSEQ multiplex PCR; TCRdb's table is partial and in-frame only. The sample holds about 59,000 clones, approximately 90% seen once. This entry comes from a study of OX40 agonist ivuxolimab in advanced cancers. Study overall: People who had prior anti-PD-1, anti-PD-L1 or anti-CTLA-4 therapy could take part, and 40% had some.

From germline, CDR1 is GTSNPN and CDR2 SVGIG (reference sequence). V was clipped by 5 bases and J by 6 bases; unmatched bases: 8. This CDR3 has 14 amino acids. The receptor was derived from an adult with an advanced solid tumor such as melanoma, head and neck, liver or kidney cancer. The chain joins TRBV30 to TRBJ2-3; 10 nucleotides match TRBD1. The source was CD4+ or CD8+ T cells sorted from blood, collected in a trial of the OX40 agonist ivuxolimab. In nucleotides, the CDR3 is TGTGCCTGGGGGACAGGGGTTCTTCCCGATACGCAGTATTTT. Its translation is CAWGTGVLPDTQYF.